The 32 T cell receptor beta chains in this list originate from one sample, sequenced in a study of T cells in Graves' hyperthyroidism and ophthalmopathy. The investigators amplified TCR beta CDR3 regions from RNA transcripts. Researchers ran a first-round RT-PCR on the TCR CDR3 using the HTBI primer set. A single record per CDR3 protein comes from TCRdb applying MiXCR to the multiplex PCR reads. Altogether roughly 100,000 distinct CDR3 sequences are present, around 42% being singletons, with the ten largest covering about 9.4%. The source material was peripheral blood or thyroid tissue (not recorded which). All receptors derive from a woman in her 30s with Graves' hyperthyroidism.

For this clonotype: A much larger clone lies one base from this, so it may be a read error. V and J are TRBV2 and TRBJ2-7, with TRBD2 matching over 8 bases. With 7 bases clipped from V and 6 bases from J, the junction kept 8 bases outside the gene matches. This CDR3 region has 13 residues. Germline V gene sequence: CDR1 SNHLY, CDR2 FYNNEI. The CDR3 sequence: CASKAGGVCEQYF. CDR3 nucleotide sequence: TGTGCCAGCAAGGCGGGAGGTGTTTGCGAGCAGTACTTC.

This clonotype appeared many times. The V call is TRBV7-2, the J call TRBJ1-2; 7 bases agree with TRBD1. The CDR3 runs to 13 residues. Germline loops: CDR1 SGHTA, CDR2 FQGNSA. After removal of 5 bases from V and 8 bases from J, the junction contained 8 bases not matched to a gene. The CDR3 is CASSNRQGGGYTF. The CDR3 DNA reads TGTGCCAGCAGCAACCGACAGGGTGGGGGCTACACCTTC.

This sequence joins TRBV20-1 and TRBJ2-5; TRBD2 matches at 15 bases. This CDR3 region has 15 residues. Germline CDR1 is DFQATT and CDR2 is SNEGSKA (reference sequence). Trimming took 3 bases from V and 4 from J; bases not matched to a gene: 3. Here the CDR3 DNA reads TGCAGTGCTAGCCCGGGACTAGCGGGAGGAGAGACCCAGTACTTC. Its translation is CSASPGLAGGETQYF.

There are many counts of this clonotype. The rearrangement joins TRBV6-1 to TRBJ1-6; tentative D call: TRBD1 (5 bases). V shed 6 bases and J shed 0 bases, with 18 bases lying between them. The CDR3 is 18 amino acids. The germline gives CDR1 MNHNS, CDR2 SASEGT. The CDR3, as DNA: TGTGCCAGCAGCGGGGGAGACAGATCGGGCTCCTATAATTCACCCCTCCACTTT. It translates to CASSGGDRSGSYNSPLHF.

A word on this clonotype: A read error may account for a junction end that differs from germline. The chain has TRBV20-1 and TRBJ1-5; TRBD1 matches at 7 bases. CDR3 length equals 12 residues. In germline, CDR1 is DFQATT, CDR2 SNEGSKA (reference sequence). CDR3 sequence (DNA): TGCAGTGCCGCGACGGTGGGACAGCCCCAGCGTTTT. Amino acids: CSAATVGQPQRF.

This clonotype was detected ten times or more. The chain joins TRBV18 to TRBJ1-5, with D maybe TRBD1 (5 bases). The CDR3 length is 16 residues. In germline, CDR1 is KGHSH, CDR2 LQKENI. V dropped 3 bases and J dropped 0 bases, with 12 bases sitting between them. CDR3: CASSPRTHTSNQPQHF. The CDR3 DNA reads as TGTGCCAGCTCACCCCGGACACATACTAGCAATCAGCCCCAGCATTTT.

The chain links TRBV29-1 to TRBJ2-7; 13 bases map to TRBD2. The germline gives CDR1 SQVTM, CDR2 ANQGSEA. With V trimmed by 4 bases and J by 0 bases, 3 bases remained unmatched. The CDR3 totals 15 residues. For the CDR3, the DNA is TGCAGCGTTGTATGGACTAGCGGGAGCTCCTACGAGCAGTACTTC. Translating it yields CSVVWTSGSSYEQYF.

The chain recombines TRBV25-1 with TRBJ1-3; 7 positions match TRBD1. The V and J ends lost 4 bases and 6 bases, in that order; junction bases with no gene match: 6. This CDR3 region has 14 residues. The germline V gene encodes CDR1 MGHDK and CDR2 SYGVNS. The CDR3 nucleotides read TGTGCCAGCAGTGCCTTGACAGGGACAAACACCATATATTTT. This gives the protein CASSALTGTNTIYF.

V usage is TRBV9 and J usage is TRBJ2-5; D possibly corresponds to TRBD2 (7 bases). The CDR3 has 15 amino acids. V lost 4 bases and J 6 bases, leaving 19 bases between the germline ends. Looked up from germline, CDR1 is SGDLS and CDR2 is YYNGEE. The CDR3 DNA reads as TGTGCCAGCAGCCAATGGGGGGGCGTTCAACAGACCCAGTACTTC. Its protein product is CASSQWGGVQQTQYF.

The chain's CDR3 is CATSGGEVYSGRARYEQYF. CDR3 nucleotides: TGTGCCACCAGTGGGGGGGAGGTCTATAGCGGGAGGGCCCGGTACGAGCAGTACTTC. The genes are TRBV7-2 and TRBJ2-7; 11 bases line up with TRBD2. The trim removed 10 bases at V and 4 bases at J, leaving 24 bases unmatched. Per germline, CDR1 SGHTA and CDR2 FQGNSA. CDR3 size: 19 residues.

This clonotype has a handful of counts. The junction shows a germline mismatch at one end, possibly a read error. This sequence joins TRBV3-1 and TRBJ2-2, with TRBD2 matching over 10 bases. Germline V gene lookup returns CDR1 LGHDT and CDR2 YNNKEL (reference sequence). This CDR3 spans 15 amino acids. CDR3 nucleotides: TGTGCCAGCAGCCCAGCGGGAGGGCCGGCCGGGGAGCCGTTTTTT. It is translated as CASSPAGGPAGEPFF.

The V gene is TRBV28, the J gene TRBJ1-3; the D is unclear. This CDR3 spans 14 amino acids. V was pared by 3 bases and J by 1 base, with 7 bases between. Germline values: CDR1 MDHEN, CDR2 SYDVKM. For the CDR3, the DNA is TGTGCCAGCAGTTTGGTAATATCTGGAAACACCATATATTTT. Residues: CASSLVISGNTIYF. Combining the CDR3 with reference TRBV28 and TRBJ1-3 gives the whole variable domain DVKVTQSSRYLVKRTGEKVFLECVQDMDHENMFWYRQDPGLGLRLIYFSYDVKMKEKGDIPEGYSVSREKKERFSLILESASTNQTSMYLCASSLVISGNTIYFGEGSWLTVV.

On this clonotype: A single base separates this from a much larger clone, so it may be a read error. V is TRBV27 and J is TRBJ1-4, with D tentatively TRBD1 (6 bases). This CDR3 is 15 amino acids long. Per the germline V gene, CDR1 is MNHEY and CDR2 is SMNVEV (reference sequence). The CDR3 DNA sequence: TGTGCCAGCAGCCCGCTAGGGGGGCAGGTTGAAAAACTGCTTTTT. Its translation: CASSPLGGQVEKLLF.

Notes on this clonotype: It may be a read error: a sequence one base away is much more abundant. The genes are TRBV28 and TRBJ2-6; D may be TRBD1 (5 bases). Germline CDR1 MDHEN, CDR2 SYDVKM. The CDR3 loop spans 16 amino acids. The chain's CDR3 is CASNGGLNSGASVLTF. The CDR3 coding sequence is TGTGCCAGCAATGGCGGCCTAAATTCTGGGGCCAGCGTCCTGACTTTC.

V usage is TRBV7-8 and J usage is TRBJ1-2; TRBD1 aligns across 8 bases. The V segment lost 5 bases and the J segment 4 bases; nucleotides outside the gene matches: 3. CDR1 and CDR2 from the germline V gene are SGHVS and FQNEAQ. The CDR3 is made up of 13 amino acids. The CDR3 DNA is TGTGCCAGCAGCACGACAGGGGCCTATGGCTACACCTTC. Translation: CASSTTGAYGYTF.

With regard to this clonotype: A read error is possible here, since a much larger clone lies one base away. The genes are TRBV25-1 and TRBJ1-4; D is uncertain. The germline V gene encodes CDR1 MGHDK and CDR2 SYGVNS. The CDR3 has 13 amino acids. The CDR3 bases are TGTGCCAGCCAGATAGCAACTAATGAAAGACTGTTTTTT. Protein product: CASQIATNERLFF.

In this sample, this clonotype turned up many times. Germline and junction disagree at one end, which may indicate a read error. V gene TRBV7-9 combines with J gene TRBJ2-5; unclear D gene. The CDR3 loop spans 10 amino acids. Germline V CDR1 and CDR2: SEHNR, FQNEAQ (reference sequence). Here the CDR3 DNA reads TGTGCCAGCAGCAACCTGGAACAAATCTTC. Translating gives CASSNLEQIF.

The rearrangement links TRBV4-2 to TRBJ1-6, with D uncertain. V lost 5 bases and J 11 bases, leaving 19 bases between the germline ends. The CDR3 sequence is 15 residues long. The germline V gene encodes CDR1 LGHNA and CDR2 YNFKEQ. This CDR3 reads CASSLVGESSAPLHF. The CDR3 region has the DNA TGTGCCAGCAGCTTAGTGGGCGAATCAAGTGCACCCCTCCACTTT.

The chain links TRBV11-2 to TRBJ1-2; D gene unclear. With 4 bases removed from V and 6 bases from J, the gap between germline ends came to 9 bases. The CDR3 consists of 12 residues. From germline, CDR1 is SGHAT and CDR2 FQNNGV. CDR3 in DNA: TGTGCCAGCAGCTGGGGAGACAATGGCTACACCTTC. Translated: CASSWGDNGYTF.

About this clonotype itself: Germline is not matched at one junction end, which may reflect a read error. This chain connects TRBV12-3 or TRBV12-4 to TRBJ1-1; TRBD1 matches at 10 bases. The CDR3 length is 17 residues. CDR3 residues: CAGSSWTGGAGNTEAFF. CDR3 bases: TGTGCCGGCAGTTCCTGGACAGGGGGAGCTGGGAACACTGAAGCTTTCTTT.

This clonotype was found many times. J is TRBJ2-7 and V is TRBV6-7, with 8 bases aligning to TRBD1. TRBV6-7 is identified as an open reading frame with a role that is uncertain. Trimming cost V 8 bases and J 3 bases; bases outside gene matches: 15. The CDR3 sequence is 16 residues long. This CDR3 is CASFYQLQGGGYEQYF. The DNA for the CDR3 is TGTGCCAGCTTTTACCAGTTACAGGGGGGCGGCTACGAGCAGTACTTC.

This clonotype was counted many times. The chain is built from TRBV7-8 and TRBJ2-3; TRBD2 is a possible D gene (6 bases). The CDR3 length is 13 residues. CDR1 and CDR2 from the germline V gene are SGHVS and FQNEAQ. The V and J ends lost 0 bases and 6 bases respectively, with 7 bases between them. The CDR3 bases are TGTGCCAGCAGCTTAGCGCGGGGTGATACGCAGTATTTT. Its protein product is CASSLARGDTQYF.

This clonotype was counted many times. The CDR3 sequence is CATSRGASGSFADTQYF. The CDR3 DNA follows: TGTGCCACCAGCAGGGGGGCTAGCGGGTCTTTCGCAGATACGCAGTATTTT. This chain joins TRBV15 and TRBJ2-3; 8 bases match TRBD2. The J segment lost 4 bases and the V segment lost 3 bases, leaving 12 bases of the junction unmatched. The CDR3 runs 17 residues. CDR1 and CDR2 from the germline V gene are LNHNV and YYDKDF (reference sequence).

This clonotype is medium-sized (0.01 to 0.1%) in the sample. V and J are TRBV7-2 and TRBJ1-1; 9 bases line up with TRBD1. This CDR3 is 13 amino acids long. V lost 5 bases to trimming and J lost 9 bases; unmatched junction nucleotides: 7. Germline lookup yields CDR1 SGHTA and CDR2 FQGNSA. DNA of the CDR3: TGTGCCAGCAGCGTACGACAGGGGGGACAAGCTTTCTTT. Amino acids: CASSVRQGGQAFF.

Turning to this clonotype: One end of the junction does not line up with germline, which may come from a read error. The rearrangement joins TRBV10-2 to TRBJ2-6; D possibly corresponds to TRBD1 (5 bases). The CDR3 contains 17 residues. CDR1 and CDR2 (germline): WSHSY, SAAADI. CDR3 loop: CASSESSSVSGANALTF. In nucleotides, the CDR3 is TGCGCCAGCAGTGAGTCATCGAGCGTCTCTGGGGCCAACGCCCTGACTTTC.

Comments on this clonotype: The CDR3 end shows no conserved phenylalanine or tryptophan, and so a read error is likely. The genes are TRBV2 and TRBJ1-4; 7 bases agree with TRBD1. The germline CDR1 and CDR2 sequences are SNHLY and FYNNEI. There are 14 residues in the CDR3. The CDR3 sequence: CASNRQGTSEKLFL. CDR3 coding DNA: TGTGCCAGCAATCGACAGGGCACTAGTGAAAAACTGTTTCTT.

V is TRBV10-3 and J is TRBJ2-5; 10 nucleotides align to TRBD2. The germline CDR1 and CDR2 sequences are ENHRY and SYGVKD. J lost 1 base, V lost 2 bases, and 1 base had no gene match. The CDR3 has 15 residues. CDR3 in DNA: TGTGCCATCAGTGAGACTAGCGGGACCCAAGAGACCCAGTACTTC. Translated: CAISETSGTQETQYF.

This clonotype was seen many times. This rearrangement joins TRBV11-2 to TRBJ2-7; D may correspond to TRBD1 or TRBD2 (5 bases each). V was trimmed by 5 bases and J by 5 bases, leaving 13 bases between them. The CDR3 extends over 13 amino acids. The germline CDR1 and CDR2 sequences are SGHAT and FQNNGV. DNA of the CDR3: TGTGCCAGCAGCCCTTTGGGGGTCCACGAGCAGTACTTC. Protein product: CASSPLGVHEQYF.

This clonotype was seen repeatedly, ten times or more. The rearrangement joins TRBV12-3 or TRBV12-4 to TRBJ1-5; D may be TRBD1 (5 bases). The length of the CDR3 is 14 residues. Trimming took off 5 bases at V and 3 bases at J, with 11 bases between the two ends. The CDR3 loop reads CASSPGRDNQPQHF. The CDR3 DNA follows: TGTGCCAGCAGTCCGGGACGGGACAATCAGCCCCAGCATTTT.

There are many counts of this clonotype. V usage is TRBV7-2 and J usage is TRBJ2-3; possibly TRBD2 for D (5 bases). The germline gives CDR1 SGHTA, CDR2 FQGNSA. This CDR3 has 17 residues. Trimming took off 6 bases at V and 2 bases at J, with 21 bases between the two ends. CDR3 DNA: TGTGCCAGCAGTCCATTTGCAACGGGGAGATCCACAGATACGCAGTATTTT. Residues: CASSPFATGRSTDTQYF.

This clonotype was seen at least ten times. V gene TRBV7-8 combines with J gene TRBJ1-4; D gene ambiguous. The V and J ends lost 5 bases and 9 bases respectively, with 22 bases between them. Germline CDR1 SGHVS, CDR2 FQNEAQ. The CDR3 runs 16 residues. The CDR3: CASSPSWFTLKKKLFF. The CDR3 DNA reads TGTGCCAGCAGCCCTAGCTGGTTCACACTGAAGAAAAAACTGTTTTTT.

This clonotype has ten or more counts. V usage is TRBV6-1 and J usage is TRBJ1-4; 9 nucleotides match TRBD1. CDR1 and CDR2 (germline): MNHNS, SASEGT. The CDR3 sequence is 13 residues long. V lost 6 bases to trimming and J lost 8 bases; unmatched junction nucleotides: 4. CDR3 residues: CASSGTGREKLFF. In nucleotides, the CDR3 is TGTGCCAGCAGCGGGACAGGGAGAGAAAAACTGTTTTTT.